The clone carrying this TCR beta chain was counted many times. Antigen unknown. This specimen comes from a study of neurological immune-mediated disorders. Findings of the study overall: Private repertoires in all groups were suggested by the absence of shared CDR3 amino acid sequences among expanded clones across subjects.

The cDNA came from 5'RACE with 10-nucleotide random UMIs. The authors obtained over 180 million TCR-beta sequences from 15-18 subjects per sequencing run. MiXCR, applied by TCRdb to the 5' RACE reads, yields one record per CDR3 protein. In the table there are 20,000 to 25,000 distinct CDR3 sequences, about 9.4% of which are singletons. This CDR3 has 17 residues. V gave up 3 bases and J gave up 8 bases, with 25 bases separating them. CDR1 and CDR2 from the germline V gene are MNHEY and SMNVEV (reference sequence). The V and J genes are TRBV27 and TRBJ1-2, with D tentatively TRBD1 (6 bases). This clonotype was sampled from a woman aged 60-75 years with HTLV-1-associated myelopathy (HAM/TSP). The sample was PBMCs. For the CDR3, the DNA is TGTGCCAGCAGTTTTCGACCCCTTAAGGAGGGGGTAGGGGGCTACACCTTC. It yields the protein CASSFRPLKEGVGGYTF.